This T cell receptor beta chain was retrieved from a study of OX40 agonist ivuxolimab in advanced cancers. This clone was found once. Only in-frame clones appear in the TCRdb table, and some are missing; sequencing was by immunoSEQ multiplex PCR. The sample shows some 57,000 clones, roughly 80% of them seen only once. The CDR3 is 14 residues long. CDR1 SQVTM and CDR2 ANQGSEA come from the germline V gene. Trimming left V 1 base short and J 0 bases short, with 9 bases between. The chain employs TRBV29-1 and TRBJ1-1; D uncertain. The sequencing here drew on CD4+ or CD8+ T cells sorted from blood, taken in a trial of the OX40 agonist ivuxolimab. The receptor comes from an adult with an advanced solid tumor such as melanoma, head and neck, liver or kidney cancer. The CDR3 DNA is TGCAGCGTTGAAGTTCAGGCTGTGAACACTGAAGCTTTCTTT. As protein: CSVEVQAVNTEAFF.